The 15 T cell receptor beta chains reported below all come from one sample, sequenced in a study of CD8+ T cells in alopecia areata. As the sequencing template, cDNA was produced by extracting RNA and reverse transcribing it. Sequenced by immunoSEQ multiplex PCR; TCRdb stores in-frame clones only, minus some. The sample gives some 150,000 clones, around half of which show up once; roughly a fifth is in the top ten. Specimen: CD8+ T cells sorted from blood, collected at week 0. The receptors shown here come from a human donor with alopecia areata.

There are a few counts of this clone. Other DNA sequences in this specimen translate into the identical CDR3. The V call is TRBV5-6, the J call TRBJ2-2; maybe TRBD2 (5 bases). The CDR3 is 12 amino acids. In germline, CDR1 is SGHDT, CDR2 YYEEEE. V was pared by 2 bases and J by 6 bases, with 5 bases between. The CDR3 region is CASSFGAGELFF. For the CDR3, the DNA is TGTGCCAGCAGCTTCGGGGCCGGGGAGCTGTTTTTT.

As DNA, the CDR3 is TGTGCCAGCAGCCAAGCTGGCCAGGGGGTTACAGCTTTCTTT. Protein: CASSQAGQGVTAFF. The rearrangement links TRBV14 to TRBJ1-1, with 7 bases identical to TRBD1. The germline gives CDR1 SGHDN, CDR2 FVKESK. Trimming at V came to 1 base and at J to 10 bases, leaving 9 bases not matched to a gene. This CDR3 has 14 residues.

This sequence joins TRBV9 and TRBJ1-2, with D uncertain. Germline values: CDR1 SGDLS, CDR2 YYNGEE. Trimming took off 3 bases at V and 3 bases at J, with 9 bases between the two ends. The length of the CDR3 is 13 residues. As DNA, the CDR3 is TGTGCCAGCAGCGGAGCTGAGGACTATGGCTACACCTTC. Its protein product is CASSGAEDYGYTF.

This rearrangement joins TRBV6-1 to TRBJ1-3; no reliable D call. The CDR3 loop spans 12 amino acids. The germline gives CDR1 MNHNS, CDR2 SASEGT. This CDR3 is CQGRSSGNTIYF. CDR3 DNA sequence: TGTCAAGGCAGAAGCTCTGGAAACACCATATATTTT.

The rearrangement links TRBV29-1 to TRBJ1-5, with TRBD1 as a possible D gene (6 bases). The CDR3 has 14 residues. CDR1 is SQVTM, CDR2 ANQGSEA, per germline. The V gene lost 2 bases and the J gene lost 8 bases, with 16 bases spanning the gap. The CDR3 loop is CSVEPSGTLEPQHF. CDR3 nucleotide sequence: TGCAGCGTTGAACCCTCCGGGACACTGGAGCCCCAGCATTTT. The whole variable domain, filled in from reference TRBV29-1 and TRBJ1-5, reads SAVISQKPSRDICQRGTSLTIQCQVDSQVTMMFWYRQQPGQSLTLIATANQGSEATYESGFVIDKFPISRPNLTFSTLTVSNMSPEDSSIYLCSVEPSGTLEPQHFGDGTRLSIL.

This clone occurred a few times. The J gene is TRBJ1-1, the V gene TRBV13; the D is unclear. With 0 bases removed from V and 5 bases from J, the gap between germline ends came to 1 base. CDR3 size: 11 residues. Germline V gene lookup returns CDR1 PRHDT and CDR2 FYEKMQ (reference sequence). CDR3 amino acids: CASSLGTEAFF. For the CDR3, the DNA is TGTGCCAGCAGCTTAGGGACTGAAGCTTTCTTT.

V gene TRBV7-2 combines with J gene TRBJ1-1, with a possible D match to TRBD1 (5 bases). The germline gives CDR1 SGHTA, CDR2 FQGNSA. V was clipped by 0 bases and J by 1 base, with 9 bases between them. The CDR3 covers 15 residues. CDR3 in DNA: TGTGCCAGCAGCTTAGCGTGGACAAAGAACACTGAAGCTTTCTTT. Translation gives CASSLAWTKNTEAFF.

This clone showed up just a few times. Here the CDR3 DNA reads TGTGCCAGCAGGGGGGACGGTGGACTTACGAGGGGGACCTACGAGCAGTACTTC. This codes for CASRGDGGLTRGTYEQYF. This chain uses TRBV2 with TRBJ2-7; TRBD1 is a possible D gene (6 bases). V was trimmed by 6 bases and J by 2 bases, leaving 26 bases between them. CDR3 length: 18 amino acids. Germline V gene lookup returns CDR1 SNHLY and CDR2 FYNNEI.

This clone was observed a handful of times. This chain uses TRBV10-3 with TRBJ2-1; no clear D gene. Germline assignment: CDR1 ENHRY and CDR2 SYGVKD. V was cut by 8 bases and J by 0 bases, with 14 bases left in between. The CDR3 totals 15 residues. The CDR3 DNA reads TGTGCCATCTACTTCGAAGAGAGCTCCTACAATGAGCAGTTCTTC. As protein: CAIYFEESSYNEQFF.

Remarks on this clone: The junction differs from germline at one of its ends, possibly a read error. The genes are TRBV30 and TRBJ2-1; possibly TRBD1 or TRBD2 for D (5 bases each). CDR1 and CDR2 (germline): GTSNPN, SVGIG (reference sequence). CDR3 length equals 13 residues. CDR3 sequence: CARSLGVRNEQFF. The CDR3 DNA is TGTGCCCGGAGCCTGGGGGTGAGGAATGAGCAGTTCTTC.

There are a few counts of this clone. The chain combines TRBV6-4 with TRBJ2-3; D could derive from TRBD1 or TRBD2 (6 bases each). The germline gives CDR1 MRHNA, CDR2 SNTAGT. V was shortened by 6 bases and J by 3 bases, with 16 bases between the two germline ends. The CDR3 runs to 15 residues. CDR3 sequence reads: CASSAHAGTTDTQYF. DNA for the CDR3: TGTGCCAGCAGCGCGCATGCGGGGACAACAGATACGCAGTATTTT.

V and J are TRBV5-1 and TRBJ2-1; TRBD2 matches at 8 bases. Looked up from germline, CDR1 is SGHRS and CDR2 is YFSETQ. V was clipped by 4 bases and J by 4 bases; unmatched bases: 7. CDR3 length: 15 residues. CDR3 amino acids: CASSEIAGSYNEQFF. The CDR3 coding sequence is TGCGCCAGCAGCGAGATAGCGGGGTCTTACAATGAGCAGTTCTTC.

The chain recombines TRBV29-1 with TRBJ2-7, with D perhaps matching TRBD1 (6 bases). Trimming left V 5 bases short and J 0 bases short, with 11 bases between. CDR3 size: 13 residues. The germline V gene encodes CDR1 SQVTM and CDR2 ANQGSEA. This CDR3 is CSVLGGSSYEQYF. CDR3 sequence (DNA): TGCAGCGTTTTAGGGGGTTCCTCCTACGAGCAGTACTTC.

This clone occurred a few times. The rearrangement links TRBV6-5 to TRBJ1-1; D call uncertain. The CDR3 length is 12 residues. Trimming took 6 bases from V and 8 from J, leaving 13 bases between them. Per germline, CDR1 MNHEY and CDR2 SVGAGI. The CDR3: CASSRPAGEAFF. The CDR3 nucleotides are TGTGCCAGCAGCCGCCCGGCCGGGGAAGCTTTCTTT.

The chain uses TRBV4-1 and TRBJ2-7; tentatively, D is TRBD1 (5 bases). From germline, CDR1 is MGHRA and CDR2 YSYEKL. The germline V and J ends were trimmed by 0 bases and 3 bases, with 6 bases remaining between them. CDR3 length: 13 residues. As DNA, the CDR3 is TGCGCCAGCAGCCAAGATAGGGGCTACGAGCAGTACTTC. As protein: CASSQDRGYEQYF.